This TCR beta chain is drawn from a study of blood T cell repertoires in COVID-19. Background on the study: Some COVID-19 samples were acute and others convalescent; all came from the United States, Italy and Spain. PBMCs, B-cell-depleted T cells, or T cells were the source of the cDNA or gDNA that made up the material.

How the authors handled the data: Amplified reference gene primers provided the basis for estimating nucleated cell counts. The method was immunoSEQ multiplex PCR; TCRdb's version includes in-frame clones alone and lacks a portion of them. V and J calls and clone size are given by that table; D and trimming were obtained from the DNA. This table holds roughly 130,000 clones, 80% to 90% found once. The CDR3 is 14 residues long. Germline CDR1 is SNHLY and CDR2 is FYNNEI. V trimming: 5 bases; J trimming: 2 bases; junction bases outside the gene matches: 6. The receptor comes from a man aged 55 to 70 with active or convalescent COVID-19. The chain is built from TRBV2 and TRBJ2-7; the match to TRBD1 covers 7 bases. Sequencing was done on a sample of peripheral blood. The CDR3 nucleotides read TGTGCCAGCAGTCGACAGGGTGAGCCCTACGAGCAGTACTTC. Protein product: CASSRQGEPYEQYF. Drawing the rest from reference TRBV2 and TRBJ2-7, the complete variable domain is EPEVTQTPSHQVTQMGQEVILRCVPISNHLYFYWYRQILGQKVEFLVSFYNNEISEKSEIFDDQFSVERPDGSNFTLKIRSTKLEDSAMYFCASSRQGEPYEQYFGPGTRLTVT.